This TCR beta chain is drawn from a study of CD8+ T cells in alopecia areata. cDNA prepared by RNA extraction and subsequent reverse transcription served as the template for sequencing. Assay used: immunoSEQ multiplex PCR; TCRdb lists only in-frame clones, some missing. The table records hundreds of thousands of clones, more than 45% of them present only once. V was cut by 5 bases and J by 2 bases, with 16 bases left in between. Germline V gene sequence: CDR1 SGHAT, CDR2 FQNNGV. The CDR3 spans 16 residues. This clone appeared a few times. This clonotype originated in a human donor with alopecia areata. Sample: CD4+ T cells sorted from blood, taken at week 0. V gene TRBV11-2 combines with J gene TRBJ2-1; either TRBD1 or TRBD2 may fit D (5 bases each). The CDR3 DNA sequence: TGTGCCAGCAGCCTCTTGGTCAGGGACCCCTACAATGAGCAGTTCTTC. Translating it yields CASSLLVRDPYNEQFF.